The sequence of this TCR beta chain was determined in a study of T cells in localized non-small cell lung cancer. The germline V gene encodes CDR1 SGHNT and CDR2 YENEEA. The CDR3 length is 14 residues. The trim removed 6 bases at V and 4 bases at J, leaving 6 bases unmatched. Profiling relied on immunoSEQ multiplex PCR, and the TCRdb table lists in-frame clones only, not all of them. The sample has approximately 4,000 clones; 24% are singletons. This clone appeared a few times. The sequence was obtained from a woman aged 35 to 70 with stage I lung adenocarcinoma. The V and J genes are TRBV11-3 and TRBJ2-7; 10 bases are a match to TRBD2. The sample consisted of lung tumor tissue, taken before any cancer treatment. The DNA for the CDR3 is TGTGCCAGCAGGACCAGCGGGAGGGATTACGAGCAGTACTTC. Translated: CASRTSGRDYEQYF.